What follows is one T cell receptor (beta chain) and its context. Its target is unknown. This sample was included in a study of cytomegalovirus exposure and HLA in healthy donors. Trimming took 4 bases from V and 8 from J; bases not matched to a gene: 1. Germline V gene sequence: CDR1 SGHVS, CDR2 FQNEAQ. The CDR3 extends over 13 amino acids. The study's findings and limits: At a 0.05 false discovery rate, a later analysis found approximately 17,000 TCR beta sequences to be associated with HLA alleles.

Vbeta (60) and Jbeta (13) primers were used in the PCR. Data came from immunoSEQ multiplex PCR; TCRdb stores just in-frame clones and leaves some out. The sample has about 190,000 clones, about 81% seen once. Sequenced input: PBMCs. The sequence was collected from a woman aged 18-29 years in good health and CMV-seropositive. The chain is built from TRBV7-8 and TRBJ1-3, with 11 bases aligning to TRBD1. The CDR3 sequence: CASSWDRGDTIYF. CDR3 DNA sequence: TGTGCCAGCAGCTGGGACAGGGGGGACACCATATATTTT.